The next 31 T cell receptor beta chains were all read from a single sample in a study of blood T cell repertoires in COVID-19. The method was immunoSEQ multiplex PCR; TCRdb's version includes in-frame clones alone and lacks a portion of them. This sample has tens of thousands of clones, with over 75% found just once. The sample taken for sequencing was peripheral blood. These receptors came from a human donor in a cohort sampled during active COVID-19. The donor label of this sample is uncertain.

V is TRBV6-2 or TRBV6-3 and J is TRBJ1-3; unclear D gene. The V and J ends lost 5 bases and 0 bases respectively, with 11 bases between them. CDR1 is MNHEY and CDR2 is SVGEGT in the germline V gene. The CDR3 loop spans 15 amino acids. The CDR3 is CASSLSSSSGNTIYF. The DNA for the CDR3 is TGTGCCAGCAGTCTAAGCTCAAGCTCTGGAAACACCATATATTTT.

This chain connects TRBV12-3 or TRBV12-4 to TRBJ2-7; TRBD1 might be the D (5 bases). V lost 4 bases and J 5 bases, leaving 12 bases between the germline ends. There are 13 residues in the CDR3. The CDR3, as DNA: TGTGCCAGCAGTTATACAGGTCGGAACGAGCAGTACTTC. This gives the protein CASSYTGRNEQYF.

This clone came up once. Written as DNA, the CDR3 is TGTGCCAGCTCACCACCCCGTGGACAGGGGGCGGGAAACATTCAGTACTTC. Protein: CASSPPRGQGAGNIQYF. V is TRBV18 and J is TRBJ2-4; 11 bases align to TRBD1. Germline V gives CDR1 KGHSH, CDR2 LQKENI. J gave up 6 bases and V 0 bases, and 7 bases lay outside the gene matches. The CDR3 sequence is 17 residues long.

The chain couples TRBV6-5 to TRBJ2-7; 8 nucleotides match TRBD2. Germline V gene sequence: CDR1 MNHEY, CDR2 SVGAGI. The CDR3 runs to 14 residues. After removal of 7 bases from V and 6 bases from J, the junction contained 11 bases not matched to a gene. CDR3 in DNA: TGTGCCAGCACGGGGGGGCCGGAGTTCGGCGAGCAGTACTTC. Translating it yields CASTGGPEFGEQYF.

The chain combines TRBV6-5 with TRBJ1-6; D possibly corresponds to TRBD1 (6 bases). V gave up 2 bases and J gave up 10 bases, with 12 bases separating them. The germline V gene encodes CDR1 MNHEY and CDR2 SVGAGI. The CDR3 is made up of 14 amino acids. The CDR3 here is CASSYGQGSSPLHF. CDR3 coding DNA: TGTGCCAGCAGTTACGGGCAGGGGAGCTCACCCCTCCACTTT.

The chain recombines TRBV10-1 with TRBJ1-2, with 8 nucleotides matching TRBD1. The germline V gene encodes CDR1 WNHNN and CDR2 SYGVQD (reference sequence). Unmatched junction bases numbered 18, after V lost 4 bases and J lost 5 bases. The CDR3 length is 18 residues. The CDR3 DNA reads TGCGCCAGCAGTGTTATCCTTCCTAGTGACAGGGGACTTTATGGCTACACCTTC. Translating it yields CASSVILPSDRGLYGYTF.

The CDR3, as DNA: TGTGCCAGCAGTGCCCGGGGGGGCGGGGGCACAGATACGCAGTATTTT. Translation: CASSARGGGGTDTQYF. The rearrangement uses TRBV2 and TRBJ2-3; TRBD2 aligns across 8 bases. Germline V lookup: CDR1 SNHLY, CDR2 FYNNEI. The CDR3 runs to 16 residues. The trim removed 4 bases at V and 1 base at J, leaving 7 bases unmatched.

The gene calls are TRBV2 and TRBJ2-5; D possibly corresponds to TRBD2 (7 bases). The ends were cut back, 4 bases at V and 5 bases at J, with 17 bases in the middle. Germline V lookup: CDR1 SNHLY, CDR2 FYNNEI. This CDR3 has 15 residues. The CDR3 region is CASSVMGGAMETQYF. The CDR3 DNA sequence: TGTGCCAGCAGTGTTATGGGGGGGGCTATGGAGACCCAGTACTTC. The variable domain in full, completed from reference TRBV2 and TRBJ2-5, reads EPEVTQTPSHQVTQMGQEVILRCVPISNHLYFYWYRQILGQKVEFLVSFYNNEISEKSEIFDDQFSVERPDGSNFTLKIRSTKLEDSAMYFCASSVMGGAMETQYFGPGTRLLVL.

The gene calls are TRBV6-4 and TRBJ2-3; 7 bases align to TRBD1. Germline V gives CDR1 MRHNA, CDR2 SNTAGT. CDR3 length: 14 residues. Trimming took 5 bases from V and 5 from J; bases not matched to a gene: 7. In nucleotides, the CDR3 is TGTGCCAGCAGTCGACAGGGATGGGGAGATACGCAGTATTTT. It is translated as CASSRQGWGDTQYF.

This rearrangement joins TRBV2 to TRBJ2-2; 7 positions match TRBD1. Germline lookup yields CDR1 SNHLY and CDR2 FYNNEI. The CDR3 length is 15 residues. J gave up 0 bases and V 8 bases, and 6 bases lay outside the gene matches. This chain's CDR3 is CASATGNANTGELFF. CDR3 nucleotides: TGTGCCAGCGCGACAGGGAACGCGAACACCGGGGAGCTGTTTTTT.

CDR3 bases: TGTGCCAGCAGCGTAGGCAGCTCCTACAATGAGCAGTTCTTC. It yields the protein CASSVGSSYNEQFF. The chain employs TRBV9 and TRBJ2-1; D gene uncertain. CDR1 and CDR2 (germline): SGDLS, YYNGEE. The CDR3 covers 14 residues. Trimming left V 0 bases short and J 0 bases short, with 4 bases between.

The V call is TRBV15, the J call TRBJ1-4; the D gene is possibly TRBD1 (5 bases). CDR1 and CDR2 from the germline V gene are LNHNV and YYDKDF (reference sequence). With 0 bases removed from V and 11 bases from J, the gap between germline ends came to 13 bases. The CDR3 has 14 residues. The CDR3 DNA follows: TGTGCCACCAGCAGAGATTCCTTGGGGGGGAAACTGTTTTTT. Protein product: CATSRDSLGGKLFF.

This clone was observed once. This chain uses TRBV9 with TRBJ1-1; 9 bases match TRBD1. J lost 0 bases, V lost 3 bases, and 3 bases had no gene match. In germline, CDR1 is SGDLS, CDR2 YYNGEE. This CDR3 is 15 amino acids long. The CDR3 region has the DNA TGTGCCAGCAGCGAGGGGACAGGGATGAACACTGAAGCTTTCTTT. Residues: CASSEGTGMNTEAFF. The whole variable domain, filled in from reference TRBV9 and TRBJ1-1, reads DSGVTQTPKHLITATGQRVTLRCSPRSGDLSVYWYQQSLDQGLQFLIQYYNGEERAKGNILERFSAQQFPDLHSELNLSSLELGDSALYFCASSEGTGMNTEAFFGQGTRLTVV.

The J gene is TRBJ2-7, the V gene TRBV18, with D unclear. Germline V gene lookup returns CDR1 KGHSH and CDR2 LQKENI. Trimming cost V 1 base and J 2 bases, with 9 bases left between them. The CDR3 runs to 14 residues. CDR3 sequence: CASSPLGDTYEQYF. The DNA for the CDR3 is TGTGCCAGCTCACCACTGGGCGACACCTACGAGCAGTACTTC.

About this clone itself: Other DNA sequences in this sample translate to the same CDR3. V and J are TRBV18 and TRBJ1-5; TRBD1 matches 9 bases. Germline-derived CDR1 and CDR2 are KGHSH and LQKENI. There are 14 residues in the CDR3. Trimming removed 2 bases from V and 4 bases from J; junction bases left unmatched: 0. CDR3: CASSPGTGNQPQHF. The CDR3 nucleotides are TGTGCCAGCTCACCAGGGACAGGGAATCAGCCCCAGCATTTT.

The rearrangement uses TRBV5-4 and TRBJ2-7, with 10 nucleotides matching TRBD1. The germline gives CDR1 SGHNT, CDR2 YYREEE (reference sequence). The CDR3 extends over 14 amino acids. V trimming: 6 bases; J trimming: 0 bases; junction bases outside the gene matches: 3. The CDR3 sequence: CASTRTGGSYEQYF. CDR3 sequence (DNA): TGTGCCAGCACGAGGACAGGGGGCTCCTACGAGCAGTACTTC.

The rearrangement links TRBV9 to TRBJ2-7, with 16 bases fitting TRBD2. Germline lookup yields CDR1 SGDLS and CDR2 YYNGEE. V shed 3 bases and J 1 base; nucleotides not matched to a gene: 13. This CDR3 has 20 amino acids. The CDR3 DNA follows: TGTGCCAGCAGCGCCGGGACTAGCGGGGGGGCTGAGACCCGTTCCTACGAGCAGTACTTC. Its protein is CASSAGTSGGAETRSYEQYF.

The chain joins TRBV7-2 to TRBJ2-1; the match to TRBD1 covers 9 bases. The junction had 8 bases not matched to a gene; V was cut back by 4 bases and J by 4 bases. CDR1 is SGHTA, CDR2 FQGNSA, per germline. The CDR3 contains 16 residues. The DNA for the CDR3 is TGTGCCAGCAGCTCACAACGTGGGACAGGGTACAATGAGCAGTTCTTC. The encoded protein is CASSSQRGTGYNEQFF.

The CDR3 bases are TGTGCCACCAGCAGAGAGCAGCGCCCACGGGGGGAGCAGTTCTTC. As protein: CATSREQRPRGEQFF. The chain joins TRBV15 to TRBJ2-1, with a tentative D call TRBD2 (6 bases). This CDR3 is built from 15 residues. Germline V CDR1 and CDR2: LNHNV, YYDKDF (reference sequence). The V and J ends lost 0 bases and 10 bases respectively, with 16 bases between them.

The V and J genes are TRBV5-3 and TRBJ1-5; no clear D. TRBV5-3 falls under the ORF class, with uncertain function. CDR3 length: 15 residues. V was shortened by 4 bases and J by 0 bases, with 11 bases between the two germline ends. The CDR3 nucleotides are TGTGCCAGAAGCCCCCAGATCAATAGCAATCAGCCCCAGCATTTT. It codes for CARSPQINSNQPQHF.

The rearrangement joins TRBV19 to TRBJ1-1; no reliable D call. V lost 4 bases to trimming and J lost 4 bases, with 10 bases between them. Germline CDR1 reads LNHDA; CDR2 reads SQIVND (reference sequence). This CDR3 contains 13 residues. CDR3 DNA: TGTGCCAGTAGTAACCTTGGGAGCACTGAAGCTTTCTTT. This sequence encodes CASSNLGSTEAFF.

The chain recombines TRBV7-3 with TRBJ1-2; maybe TRBD1 (5 bases). V was cut by 5 bases and J by 2 bases, with 12 bases left in between. The CDR3 sequence is 14 residues long. Germline V gene sequence: CDR1 SGHTA, CDR2 FQGTGA. The CDR3 DNA is TGTGCCAGCAGCCCTGGTCCAGGGAACTATGGCTACACCTTC. Translated, it gives CASSPGPGNYGYTF.

The gene calls are TRBV11-2 and TRBJ1-4; 8 bases line up with TRBD1. Germline V lookup: CDR1 SGHAT, CDR2 FQNNGV. Trimming removed 5 bases from V and 8 bases from J; junction bases left unmatched: 10. The CDR3 extends over 15 amino acids. The chain's CDR3 is CASSDTTGVWEKLFF. In nucleotides, the CDR3 is TGTGCCAGCAGCGACACGACAGGGGTTTGGGAAAAACTGTTTTTT. The variable domain in full, completed from reference TRBV11-2 and TRBJ1-4, reads EAGVAQSPRYKIIEKRQSVAFWCNPISGHATLYWYQQILGQGPKLLIQFQNNGVVDDSQLPKDRFSAERLKGVDSTLKIQPAKLEDSAVYLCASSDTTGVWEKLFFGSGTQLSVL.

The chain combines TRBV25-1 with TRBJ2-3; no clear D gene. CDR1 MGHDK and CDR2 SYGVNS come from the germline V gene. This CDR3 spans 15 amino acids. V gave up 4 bases and J gave up 0 bases, with 11 bases separating them. CDR3 amino acids: CASSGYRVSTDTQYF. The CDR3 DNA reads TGTGCCAGCAGTGGGTACCGGGTTAGCACAGATACGCAGTATTTT.

The chain links TRBV18 to TRBJ1-1; 7 nucleotides match TRBD1. This CDR3 region has 17 residues. CDR1 and CDR2 (germline): KGHSH, LQKENI. After removal of 1 base from V and 9 bases from J, the junction contained 17 bases not matched to a gene. The CDR3: CASSPLGGTDNNMKAFF. The CDR3 DNA reads TGTGCCAGCTCACCACTAGGAGGGACAGACAACAATATGAAAGCTTTCTTT. Filled out from reference TRBV18 and TRBJ1-1, the complete variable domain reads NAGVMQNPRHLVRRRGQEARLRCSPMKGHSHVYWYRQLPEEGLKFMVYLQKENIIDESGMPKERFSAEFPKEGPSILRIQQVVRGDSAAYFCASSPLGGTDNNMKAFFGQGTRLTVV.

The chain links TRBV9 to TRBJ1-1; D remains unclear. Germline V lookup: CDR1 SGDLS, CDR2 YYNGEE. V lost 0 bases to trimming and J lost 5 bases, with 8 bases between them. The CDR3 sequence is 13 residues long. The DNA for the CDR3 is TGTGCCAGCAGCGTAGATGCGTGGACTGAAGCTTTCTTT. Translating gives CASSVDAWTEAFF.

This clone appeared a few times. The CDR3 loop is CASSPTPWYEQYF. CDR3 sequence (DNA): TGCGCCAGCAGCCCGACACCGTGGTACGAGCAGTACTTC. The chain has TRBV5-1 and TRBJ2-7; D unclear. Germline values: CDR1 SGHRS, CDR2 YFSETQ. V was pared by 4 bases and J by 4 bases, with 12 bases between. This CDR3 has 13 amino acids.

The chain combines TRBV4-1 with TRBJ2-2; TRBD1 agrees at 7 bases. The CDR3 contains 15 residues. Germline CDR1 and CDR2: MGHRA and YSYEKL. V was pared by 1 base and J by 6 bases, with 5 bases of the junction left unmatched. This chain's CDR3 is CASSQGDRVAGELFF. Here the CDR3 DNA reads TGCGCCAGCAGCCAAGGAGACAGGGTGGCCGGGGAGCTGTTTTTT.

J is TRBJ1-6 and V is TRBV19; no clear D. The V gene's germline CDR1 is LNHDA and CDR2 SQIVND (reference sequence). V gave up 4 bases and J gave up 7 bases, with 23 bases separating them. The CDR3 runs 18 residues. The DNA of the CDR3 is TGTGCCAGTAGTACACCCTCCCTAGGTCGGAACAAGAATTCACCCCTCCACTTT. This codes for CASSTPSLGRNKNSPLHF.

This sequence joins TRBV7-9 and TRBJ1-1; D remains unclear. V was trimmed by 2 bases and J by 1 base, leaving 8 bases between them. The CDR3 contains 14 residues. The germline V gene has CDR1 SEHNR and CDR2 FQNEAQ (reference sequence). CDR3 loop: CASSLIGKNTEAFF. DNA for the CDR3: TGTGCCAGCAGCTTAATCGGTAAGAACACTGAAGCTTTCTTT.

The V gene is TRBV5-1, the J gene TRBJ2-3; 8 bases match TRBD2. Germline V gives CDR1 SGHRS, CDR2 YFSETQ. This CDR3 has 16 residues. The V gene end was trimmed by 3 bases and the J gene end by 2 bases; junction bases not matched to a gene: 8. CDR3 sequence reads: CASSSGGLGSTDTQYF. The CDR3 bases are TGCGCCAGCAGCTCTGGGGGACTAGGGTCCACAGATACGCAGTATTTT.